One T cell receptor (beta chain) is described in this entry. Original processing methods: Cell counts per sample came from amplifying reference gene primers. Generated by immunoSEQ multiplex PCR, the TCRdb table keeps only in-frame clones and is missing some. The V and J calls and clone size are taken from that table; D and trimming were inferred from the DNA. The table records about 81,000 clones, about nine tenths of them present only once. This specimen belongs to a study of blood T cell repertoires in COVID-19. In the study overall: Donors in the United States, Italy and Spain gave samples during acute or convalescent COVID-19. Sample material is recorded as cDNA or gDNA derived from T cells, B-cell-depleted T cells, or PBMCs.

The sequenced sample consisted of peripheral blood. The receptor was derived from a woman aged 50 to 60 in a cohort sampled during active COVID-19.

The CDR3 nucleotides read TGTGCCATCAGTGCCGGGGGAGGGTCTAACTATGGCTACACCTTC. It specifies CAISAGGGSNYGYTF. The chain carries TRBV10-3 and TRBJ1-2; perhaps TRBD1 as D (5 bases). Germline CDR1 is ENHRY and CDR2 is SYGVKD. V was cut by 4 bases and J by 0 bases, with 12 bases left in between. The CDR3 consists of 15 residues.